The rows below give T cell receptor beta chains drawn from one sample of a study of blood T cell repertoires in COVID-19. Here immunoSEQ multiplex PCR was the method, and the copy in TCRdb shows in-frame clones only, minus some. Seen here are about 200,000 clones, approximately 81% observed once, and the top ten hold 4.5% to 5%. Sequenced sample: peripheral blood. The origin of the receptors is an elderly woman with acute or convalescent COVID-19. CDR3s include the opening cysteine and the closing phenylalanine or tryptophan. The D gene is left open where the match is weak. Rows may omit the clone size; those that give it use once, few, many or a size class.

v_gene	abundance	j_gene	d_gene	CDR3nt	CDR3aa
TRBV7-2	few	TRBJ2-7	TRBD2	TGTGCCAGCAGCCTCCGGGTAGCGGGAGCCTACGAGCAGTACTTC	CASSLRVAGAYEQYF
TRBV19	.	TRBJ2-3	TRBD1	TGTGCCAGTAGTGCACAGGGGGCGACTCTGGCAGATACGCAGTATTTT	CASSAQGATLADTQYF
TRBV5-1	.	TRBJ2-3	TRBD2	TGCGCCAGCAGCTTGGTAAAGGTAGCGGGAGGGACAGATACGCAGTATTTT	CASSLVKVAGGTDTQYF
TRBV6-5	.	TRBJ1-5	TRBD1	TGTGCCAGCAGTCCGACAGGGGGCTTGGGTCAGCCCCAGCATTTT	CASSPTGGLGQPQHF
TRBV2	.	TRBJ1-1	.	TGTGCCAGCACTCGGGACGACAGGAGGGCTTTCTTT	CASTRDDRRAFF
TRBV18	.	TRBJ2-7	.	TGTGCCAGCTCACTTCTTAGCTCCTACGAGCAGTACTTC	CASSLLSSYEQYF
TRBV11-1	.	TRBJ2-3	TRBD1	TGTGCCAGCAGCTCCGGGACAGGGGGCCGCACAGATACGCAGTATTTT	CASSSGTGGRTDTQYF
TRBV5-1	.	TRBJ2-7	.	TGCGCCAGCAGCTTGGCCCCCCCAGGCCCCGCTGCCACCTACGAGCAGTACTTC	CASSLAPPGPAATYEQYF
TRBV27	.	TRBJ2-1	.	TGTGCCAGCAGTTTACCCCCCGGGACTCACATGTACAATGAGCAGTTCTTC	CASSLPPGTHMYNEQFF
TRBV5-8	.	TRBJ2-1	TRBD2	TGTGCCAGCAGCTTGGATGGGACTAGCGGGAGGAGTTCCTACAATGAGCAGTTCTTC	CASSLDGTSGRSSYNEQFF
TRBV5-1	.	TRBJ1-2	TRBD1	TGCGCCAGCAGCTTGGGGCTGACAGGGACTGGCTACACCTTC	CASSLGLTGTGYTF
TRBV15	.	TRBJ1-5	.	TGTGCCACCAGCAAGGACTACGACACCCCCGATCAGCCCCAGCATTTT	CATSKDYDTPDQPQHF